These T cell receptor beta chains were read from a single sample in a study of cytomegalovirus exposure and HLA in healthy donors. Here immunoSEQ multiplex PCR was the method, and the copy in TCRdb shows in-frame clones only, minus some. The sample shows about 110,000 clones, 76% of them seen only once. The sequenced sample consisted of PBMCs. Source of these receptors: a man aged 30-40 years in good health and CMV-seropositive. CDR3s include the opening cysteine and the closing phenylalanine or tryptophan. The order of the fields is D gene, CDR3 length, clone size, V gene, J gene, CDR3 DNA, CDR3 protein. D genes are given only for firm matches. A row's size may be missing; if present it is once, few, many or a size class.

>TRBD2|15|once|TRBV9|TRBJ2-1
TGTGCCAGCAGCGTTGGGGGACTAGCGGGCGATGAGCAGTTCTTC
CASSVGGLAGDEQFF
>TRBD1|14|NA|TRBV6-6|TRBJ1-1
TGTGCCAGCAGTTACATGGGACAGGGAAATGAAGCTTTCTTT
CASSYMGQGNEAFF
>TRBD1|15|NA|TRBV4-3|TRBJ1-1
TGCGCCAGCAGCCAGATGATACAGGGGGGAACTGAAGCTTTCTTT
CASSQMIQGGTEAFF
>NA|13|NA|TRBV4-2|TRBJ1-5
TGTGCCAGCAGTTTCGGGGGTGACCAGCCCCAGCATTTT
CASSFGGDQPQHF
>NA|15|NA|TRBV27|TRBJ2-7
TGTGCCAGCAGTTTATCTGCGGGGAATTCCTACGAGCAGTACTTC
CASSLSAGNSYEQYF
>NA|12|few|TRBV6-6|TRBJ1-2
TGTGCCAGCAGTCCACAGGGATATGGCTACACCTTC
CASSPQGYGYTF
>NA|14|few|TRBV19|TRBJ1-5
TGTGCCACCCAGGGTGAGTCCTTCAATCAGCCCCAGCATTTT
CATQGESFNQPQHF
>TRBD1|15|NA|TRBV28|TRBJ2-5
TGTGCCAGCAGATCCCGGGACAGGGGTCAAGAGACCCAGTACTTC
CASRSRDRGQETQYF
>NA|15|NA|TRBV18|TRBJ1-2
TGTGCCAGCTCACAAACAGGGAGCGCTAACTATGGCTACACCTTC
CASSQTGSANYGYTF
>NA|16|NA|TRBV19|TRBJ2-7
TGTGCCAGTAGTATAGATCCACCGCCAGCGGCCTACGAGCAGTACTTC
CASSIDPPPAAYEQYF
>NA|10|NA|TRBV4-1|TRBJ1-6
TGCGCCAGCAGCCACGAGGTAATGCACTTT
CASSHEVMHF
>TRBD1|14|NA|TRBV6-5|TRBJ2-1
TGTGCCAGCAGCGGGGGGACAGGGTACAATGAGCAGTTCTTC
CASSGGTGYNEQFF
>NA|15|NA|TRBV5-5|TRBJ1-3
TGTGCCAGCAGCTTGTTCTCTACGCCCGGAAACACCATATATTTT
CASSLFSTPGNTIYF
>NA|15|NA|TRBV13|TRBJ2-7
TGTGCCAGCAGCTTATGGGGGGGCGCGCTCTACGAGCAGTACTTC
CASSLWGGALYEQYF
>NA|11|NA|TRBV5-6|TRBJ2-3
TGTGCCAGCAGCTTGGGATTACCAGAGTATTTT
CASSLGLPEYF
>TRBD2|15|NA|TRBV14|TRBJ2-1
TGTGCCAGCAGCCGGCTAGCGGGGGGGCCCAATGAGCAGTTCTTC
CASSRLAGGPNEQFF
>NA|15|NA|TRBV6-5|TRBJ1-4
TGTGCCAGCAGTCCCCAGCCGGGACAATGGGAAAAACTGTTTTTT
CASSPQPGQWEKLFF
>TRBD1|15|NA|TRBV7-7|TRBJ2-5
TGTGCCAGCAGCTTAAGGACAGGGGCTTGGGAGACCCAGTACTTC
CASSLRTGAWETQYF
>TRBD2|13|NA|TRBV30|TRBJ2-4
TGTGCCTGGAGTGGGACCGGGAGGGACATTCAGTACTTC
CAWSGTGRDIQYF
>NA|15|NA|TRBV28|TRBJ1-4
TGTGCCAGCAGTCCATCCGCAGCTAGGGGGGAAAAACTGTTTTTT
CASSPSAARGEKLFF
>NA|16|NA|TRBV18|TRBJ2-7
TGTGCCAGCTCCCAGGTCACCAGGGGCGCCTCCTACGAGCAGTACTTC
CASSQVTRGASYEQYF
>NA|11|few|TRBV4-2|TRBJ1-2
TGTGCCAGCAGCCAAGGGAGGATGCACACCTTC
CASSQGRMHTF
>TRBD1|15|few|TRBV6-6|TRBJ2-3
TGTGCCACACGGGGGGACAGGGCCTACACAGATACGCAGTATTTT
CATRGDRAYTDTQYF
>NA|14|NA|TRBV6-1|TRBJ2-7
TGTGCCAGCATTCTTGCAGGGATCCCCTACGAGCAGTACTTC
CASILAGIPYEQYF
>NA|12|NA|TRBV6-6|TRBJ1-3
TGTGCCAGCAGAGAGGCTGGAAACACCATATATTTT
CASREAGNTIYF
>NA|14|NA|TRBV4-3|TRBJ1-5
TGCGCCAGCAGCCACCAGCAGGGGTTATGGCCCCAGCATTTT
CASSHQQGLWPQHF
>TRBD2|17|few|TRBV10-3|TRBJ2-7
TGTGCCATCAGTGAGGGGCTAGCGGGGGGCCACACCTACGAGCAGTACTTC
CAISEGLAGGHTYEQYF
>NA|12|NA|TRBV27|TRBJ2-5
TGTGCCAGCAGTTCCCAGGGAGAGACCCAGTACTTC
CASSSQGETQYF